This entry lists 12 T cell receptor beta chains sequenced from one sample in a study of Graves' ophthalmopathy and Graves' hyperthyroidism. RNA transcripts provided the template for amplifying TCR beta CDR3 regions. First-round RT-PCR relied on HTBI primers, and a second-round multiplex PCR came next. TCRdb redid the calling of the multiplex PCR reads with MiXCR, one entry per CDR3 protein. Of over a million distinct CDR3 sequences in the sample, about two fifths were seen once. Sequenced sample: peripheral blood or thyroid tissue (not recorded which). These receptor sequences come from an adult man with Graves' hyperthyroidism.

The chain uses TRBV2 and TRBJ1-2; 7 nucleotides agree with TRBD1. The germline V gene has CDR1 SNHLY and CDR2 FYNNEI. This CDR3 comprises 14 residues. The ends lost 4 bases at V and 8 bases at J; junction bases unmatched: 10. The CDR3 reads CASSVSGTAGGYTF. In DNA form, the CDR3 reads TGTGCCAGCAGTGTATCCGGGACAGCTGGAGGCTACACCTTC.

For the CDR3, the DNA is TGTGCCATCAGTGAGTCGAGTGGGACAGCTGGGACTGAAGCTTTCTTT. Translating gives CAISESSGTAGTEAFF. The rearrangement links TRBV10-3 to TRBJ1-1; 7 bases are shared with TRBD1. CDR1 and CDR2 from the germline V gene are ENHRY and SYGVKD. This CDR3 has 16 residues. J gave up 5 bases and V 0 bases, and 9 bases lay outside the gene matches.

The chain links TRBV25-1 to TRBJ1-1, with D unresolved. Germline V CDR1 and CDR2: MGHDK, SYGVNS. This CDR3 is built from 15 residues. Trimming took 2 bases from V and 0 from J, leaving 10 bases between them. For the CDR3, the DNA is TGTGCCAGCAGTGAAGAGGCGGCCATGAACACTGAAGCTTTCTTT. Translating gives CASSEEAAMNTEAFF.

This clonotype was seen at least ten times. Written as DNA, the CDR3 is TGCGCCAGCAGCCAAGCAAAGAACACTGAAGCTTTCTTT. This translates into CASSQAKNTEAFF. This chain uses TRBV4-3 with TRBJ1-1; no firm D call. The germline V gene encodes CDR1 LGHNA and CDR2 YSLEER. Trimming removed 1 base at V and 1 base at J, with 4 bases between. The CDR3 runs to 13 residues.

This chain connects TRBV28 to TRBJ1-1; tentative D call: TRBD1 (5 bases). The length of the CDR3 is 16 residues. Germline-derived CDR1 and CDR2 are MDHEN and SYDVKM. Trimming removed 5 bases at V and 0 bases at J, with 16 bases between. The CDR3 bases are TGTGCCAGCAGTCATGACCCAGGGTACATGAACACTGAAGCTTTCTTT. Residues: CASSHDPGYMNTEAFF. Based on the CDR3 plus reference TRBV28 and TRBJ1-1, the full variable domain is DVKVTQSSRYLVKRTGEKVFLECVQDMDHENMFWYRQDPGLGLRLIYFSYDVKMKEKGDIPEGYSVSREKKERFSLILESASTNQTSMYLCASSHDPGYMNTEAFFGQGTRLTVV.

This clonotype was seen at least ten times. The CDR3 nucleotides are TGTGCCAGCAGCTTAGCGGGGGCAGGGCGGGAGCAGTACTTC. Residues: CASSLAGAGREQYF. The rearrangement uses TRBV7-2 and TRBJ2-7; TRBD1 is a possible D gene (6 bases). V was clipped by 0 bases and J by 7 bases, with 13 bases between them. The germline V gene has CDR1 SGHTA and CDR2 FQGNSA. CDR3 length: 14 residues.

This clonotype has only a few counts. The chain carries TRBV6-1 and TRBJ1-6, with 7 positions matching TRBD1. Germline V gene lookup returns CDR1 MNHNS and CDR2 SASEGT. J lost 7 bases, V lost 5 bases, and 2 bases had no gene match. This CDR3 comprises 13 residues. The CDR3 spells CASSPDRNSPLHF. DNA of the CDR3: TGTGCCAGCAGTCCGGACAGGAATTCACCCCTCCACTTT.

The chain recombines TRBV10-3 with TRBJ1-5, with 9 bases matching TRBD1. This CDR3 has 13 residues. Germline V lookup: CDR1 ENHRY, CDR2 SYGVKD. The V segment lost 8 bases and the J segment 6 bases; nucleotides outside the gene matches: 5. CDR3 bases: TGTGCCATCGGTGGGACAGGGAGTCAGCCCCAGCATTTT. As protein: CAIGGTGSQPQHF.

This clonotype showed up just a few times. This sequence joins TRBV6-2 or TRBV6-3 and TRBJ1-1; the match to TRBD1 covers 7 bases. With 7 bases clipped from V and 4 bases from J, the junction kept 9 bases outside the gene matches. The V gene's germline CDR1 is MNHEY and CDR2 SVGEGT. The CDR3 has 14 residues. CDR3 amino acids: CASTIRQGPTEAFF. Written as DNA, the CDR3 is TGTGCCAGCACCATACGACAGGGACCCACTGAAGCTTTCTTT.

The chain uses TRBV4-3 and TRBJ1-6; tentatively, D is TRBD1 (5 bases). There are 18 residues in the CDR3. Germline V gene lookup returns CDR1 LGHNA and CDR2 YSLEER. V was cut by 0 bases and J by 4 bases, with 16 bases left in between. The DNA for the CDR3 is TGCGCCAGCAGCCAAGACGTCGCACCCCCAGGGTATAATTCACCCCTCCACTTT. This sequence encodes CASSQDVAPPGYNSPLHF.

At least ten counts were recorded for this clonotype. V and J are TRBV7-8 and TRBJ1-1, with TRBD1 matching 7 bases. This CDR3 is built from 14 residues. With V trimmed by 2 bases and J by 4 bases, 4 bases remained unmatched. The germline gives CDR1 SGHVS, CDR2 FQNEAQ. CDR3 DNA sequence: TGTGCCAGCAGCTTATTCAGGGGGACCACTGAAGCTTTCTTT. As protein: CASSLFRGTTEAFF. The variable domain in full, completed from reference TRBV7-8 and TRBJ1-1, reads GAGVSQSPRYKVAKRGQDVALRCDPISGHVSLFWYQQALGQGPEFLTYFQNEAQLDKSGLPSDRFFAERPEGSVSTLKIQRTQQEDSAVYLCASSLFRGTTEAFFGQGTRLTVV.

This clonotype was detected many times. V usage is TRBV7-8 and J usage is TRBJ2-5; 8 bases map to TRBD1. CDR1 is SGHVS, CDR2 FQNEAQ, per germline. The ends lost 3 bases at V and 2 bases at J; junction bases unmatched: 2. This CDR3 has 14 residues. CDR3 sequence: CASSLGQAQETQYF. As DNA, the CDR3 is TGTGCCAGCAGCTTGGGACAGGCTCAAGAGACCCAGTACTTC. The full variable domain, in which reference TRBV7-8 and TRBJ2-5 provide the parts outside the CDR3, is GAGVSQSPRYKVAKRGQDVALRCDPISGHVSLFWYQQALGQGPEFLTYFQNEAQLDKSGLPSDRFFAERPEGSVSTLKIQRTQQEDSAVYLCASSLGQAQETQYFGPGTRLLVL.